Listed here are 15 T cell receptor beta chains from one sample, sequenced in a study of T-cell memory formation after mild COVID-19. Using its own MiXCR run on the 5' RACE reads, TCRdb lists one record per CDR3 protein. This table holds 110,000 to 150,000 distinct CDR3 sequences, about 25% found once. Sequencing was performed on PBMCs or a T cell subset sorted from them (not recorded which). Receptors originate from an adult woman who had mild COVID-19 (a few samples of this study predate the infection). Cell type and time point are not known.

V is TRBV10-3 and J is TRBJ2-1; D is unresolved. CDR3 size: 13 residues. The germline V gene has CDR1 ENHRY and CDR2 SYGVKD. The V end was cut by 8 bases, the J end by 9 bases, with 17 bases between. DNA of the CDR3: TGTGCCATCGGTTGGGCTGATCGGGCTGAGCAGTTCTTC. Translating it yields CAIGWADRAEQFF.

This clonotype was found a few times. The chain recombines TRBV6-5 with TRBJ1-1, with 8 bases that match TRBD1. Germline lookup yields CDR1 MNHEY and CDR2 SVGAGI. Losses at the gene ends were 2 bases for V and 1 base for J; bases not matched to a gene: 6. The CDR3 is 16 residues long. DNA for the CDR3: TGTGCCAGCAGTTACGGGACAGGTTGGCGGAACACTGAAGCTTTCTTT. Translation: CASSYGTGWRNTEAFF.

The chain links TRBV12-3 or TRBV12-4 to TRBJ1-5; D is perhaps TRBD1 (6 bases). CDR3 length: 15 residues. The ends were cut back, 0 bases at V and 2 bases at J, with 8 bases in the middle. Written as DNA, the CDR3 is TGTGCCAGCAGTTTAGCGGACAGTGGCAATCAGCCCCAGCATTTT. Amino acids: CASSLADSGNQPQHF.

V is TRBV19 and J is TRBJ1-5; D gene ambiguous. Trimming cost V 5 bases and J 2 bases, with 13 bases left between them. Germline V gene lookup returns CDR1 LNHDA and CDR2 SQIVND (reference sequence). This CDR3 has 15 residues. CDR3 bases: TGTGCCAGTAGTCCGTTGGGCTGGGGCAATCAGCCCCAGCATTTT. This codes for CASSPLGWGNQPQHF. Full variable domain (outside the CDR3, taken from reference TRBV19 and TRBJ1-5): DGGITQSPKYLFRKEGQNVTLSCEQNLNHDAMYWYRQDPGQGLRLIYYSQIVNDFQKGDIAEGYSVSREKKESFPLTVTSAQKNPTAFYLCASSPLGWGNQPQHFGDGTRLSIL.

The V and J genes are TRBV5-1 and TRBJ2-7; D uncertain. The V and J ends lost 0 bases and 0 bases respectively, with 7 bases between them. CDR1 SGHRS and CDR2 YFSETQ come from the germline V gene. The CDR3 spans 14 residues. This CDR3 is CASSLDLVSYEQYF. Here the CDR3 DNA reads TGCGCCAGCAGCTTGGATCTCGTCTCCTACGAGCAGTACTTC.

CDR3: CASSLEGWENTEAFF. The CDR3 coding sequence is TGTGCCAGCAGCTTAGAGGGTTGGGAGAACACTGAAGCTTTCTTT. The rearrangement joins TRBV7-6 to TRBJ1-1; the D is unclear. The CDR3 spans 15 residues. CDR1 is SGHVS and CDR2 is FNYEAQ in the germline V gene. V was cut by 1 base and J by 1 base, with 10 bases left in between.

The chain joins TRBV2 to TRBJ2-1, with 8 bases fitting TRBD2. The CDR3 spans 13 residues. The germline gives CDR1 SNHLY, CDR2 FYNNEI. V dropped 11 bases and J dropped 9; count of bases not matched to a gene: 12. The CDR3 nucleotides read TGTGCCGTCCTAAACGGGAGGGCCTTTGAGCAGTTCTTC. Translating it yields CAVLNGRAFEQFF. Using reference TRBV2 and TRBJ2-1 for the parts outside the CDR3, the full variable domain is EPEVTQTPSHQVTQMGQEVILRCVPISNHLYFYWYRQILGQKVEFLVSFYNNEISEKSEIFDDQFSVERPDGSNFTLKIRSTKLEDSAMYFCAVLNGRAFEQFFGPGTRLTVL.

V and J are TRBV7-9 and TRBJ2-7; D is possibly TRBD1 (5 bases). The V and J ends lost 5 bases and 5 bases respectively, with 10 bases between them. Germline lookup yields CDR1 SEHNR and CDR2 FQNEAQ (reference sequence). The CDR3 covers 12 residues. The CDR3 reads CASSVSGNEQYF. The CDR3 bases are TGTGCCAGCAGCGTCTCAGGGAACGAGCAGTACTTC.

The chain joins TRBV10-3 to TRBJ2-3; D assignment may be TRBD1 or TRBD2 (6 bases each). With 3 bases removed from V and 0 bases from J, the gap between germline ends came to 16 bases. Germline V lookup: CDR1 ENHRY, CDR2 SYGVKD. The CDR3 consists of 17 residues. The CDR3, as DNA: TGTGCCATCAGTGAAGAAGTGGGGGGCCTAAGCACAGATACGCAGTATTTT. This translates into CAISEEVGGLSTDTQYF.

The chain links TRBV12-3 or TRBV12-4 to TRBJ2-1; 9 bases are shared with TRBD1. The CDR3 has 14 amino acids. Trimming cost V 7 bases and J 7 bases; bases outside gene matches: 8. CDR3 sequence: CASTPGQGGNEQFF. CDR3 nucleotides: TGTGCCAGCACCCCGGGACAGGGCGGGAATGAGCAGTTCTTC.

Ten or more counts support this clonotype. This chain uses TRBV7-6 with TRBJ2-1, with TRBD2 identical over 8 bases. Germline-derived CDR1 and CDR2 are SGHVS and FNYEAQ. CDR3 size: 16 residues. The V gene end was trimmed by 1 base and the J gene end by 2 bases; junction bases not matched to a gene: 4. The CDR3 region is CASSLGAGVPYNEQFF. In DNA, the CDR3 is TGTGCCAGCAGCTTAGGAGCGGGAGTGCCCTACAATGAGCAGTTCTTC.

The gene calls are TRBV30 and TRBJ1-1, with 9 nucleotides matching TRBD1. CDR1 GTSNPN and CDR2 SVGIG come from the germline V gene (reference sequence). This CDR3 contains 14 residues. The junction had 2 bases not matched to a gene; V was cut back by 2 bases and J by 1 base. The CDR3, as DNA: TGTGCCTGGAGTACAGGGGGCGCGAACACTGAAGCTTTCTTT. Residues: CAWSTGGANTEAFF.

This clonotype was detected ten times or more. The V gene is TRBV2, the J gene TRBJ2-5; 9 nucleotides line up with TRBD1. Trimming removed 6 bases from V and 2 bases from J; junction bases left unmatched: 10. From germline, CDR1 is SNHLY and CDR2 FYNNEI. The CDR3 covers 16 residues. CDR3 residues: CASREDPGTGQETQYF. The DNA for the CDR3 is TGTGCCAGCAGGGAGGACCCTGGGACAGGGCAAGAGACCCAGTACTTC.

J is TRBJ1-1 and V is TRBV11-2; D uncertain. The ends were cut back, 2 bases at V and 7 bases at J, with 14 bases in the middle. This CDR3 region has 14 residues. In germline, CDR1 is SGHAT, CDR2 FQNNGV. The CDR3 is CASSLLWGDGEAFF. The CDR3 coding sequence is TGTGCCAGCAGCTTATTATGGGGTGACGGTGAAGCTTTCTTT. Filled out from reference TRBV11-2 and TRBJ1-1, the complete variable domain reads EAGVAQSPRYKIIEKRQSVAFWCNPISGHATLYWYQQILGQGPKLLIQFQNNGVVDDSQLPKDRFSAERLKGVDSTLKIQPAKLEDSAVYLCASSLLWGDGEAFFGQGTRLTVV.

This clonotype was recorded many times. The rearrangement links TRBV6-4 to TRBJ2-3, with 9 bases fitting TRBD2. J gave up 4 bases and V 2 bases, and 4 bases lay outside the gene matches. CDR1 and CDR2 (germline): MRHNA, SNTAGT. The CDR3 has 15 amino acids. In DNA form, the CDR3 reads TGTGCCAGCAGTGACCAGCGGGGGGAAGCAGATACGCAGTATTTT. Protein: CASSDQRGEADTQYF.